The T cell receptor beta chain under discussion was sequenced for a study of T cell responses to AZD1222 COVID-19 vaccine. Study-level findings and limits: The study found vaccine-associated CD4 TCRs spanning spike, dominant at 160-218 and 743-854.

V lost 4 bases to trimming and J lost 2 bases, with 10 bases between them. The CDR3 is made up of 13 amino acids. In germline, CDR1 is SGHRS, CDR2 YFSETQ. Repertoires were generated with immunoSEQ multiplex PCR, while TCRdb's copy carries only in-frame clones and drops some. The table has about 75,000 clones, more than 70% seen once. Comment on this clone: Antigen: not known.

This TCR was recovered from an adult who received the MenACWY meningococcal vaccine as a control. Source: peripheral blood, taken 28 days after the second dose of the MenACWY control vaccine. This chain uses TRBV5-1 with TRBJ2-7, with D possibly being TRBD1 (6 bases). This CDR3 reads CASSRDTAYEQYF. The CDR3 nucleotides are TGCGCCAGCAGCCGGGACACAGCCTACGAGCAGTACTTC.